This T cell receptor (beta chain) originates from a study of T cell repertoires in cytomegalovirus infection. Study background: Recently identified HLA-C-restricted CMV epitopes and well-studied HLA-B-restricted CMV epitopes were used by the study.

Overall study findings and caveats: Identification of carriers of CMV plus the relevant HLA was performed using cumulative public TCR beta family frequency.

TCRdb itself ran the reads through MiXCR, one entry per CDR3 protein. The top ten hold around 13% of the sample, which has roughly 800,000 distinct CDR3 sequences, roughly 28% seen once. As to this clonotype: Its antigen remains unknown.

Germline loops: CDR1 ENHRY, CDR2 SYGVKD. The CDR3 extends over 14 amino acids. Trimming took 9 bases from V and 4 from J; bases not matched to a gene: 8. This specimen consisted of cultured CD8+ T cells from PBMCs, obtained from culture after CMV antigen stimulation. This sequence joins TRBV10-3 and TRBJ1-5; TRBD1 matches at 8 bases. The source of this sequence is a human donor in good health (CMV status not recorded). Some clones in this sample may be carry-over from other donors' samples. This CDR3 reads CAIPRQGRNQPQHF. CDR3 nucleotides: TGTGCCATTCCCCGACAGGGGAGGAATCAGCCCCAGCATTTT.